These 28 T cell receptor beta chains came from one sample sequenced in a study of Ad26.COV2.S vaccination and SARS-CoV-2 variants. Clones were sequenced by immunoSEQ multiplex PCR, and TCRdb holds only the in-frame ones, with some missing. Among about 470,000 clones listed, about 92% were seen once. Treatment in this sample: some 19 received Ad26.COV2.S at low or high dose, single or two shots; 5 received placebo; per-sample allocation not given. Specimens were obtained on day 63 following the first vaccine or placebo injection. The sample here was peripheral blood, taken in a trial of Ad26.COV2.S vaccine versus placebo. Receptors originate from a person between 18 and 65 years old who received the Ad26.COV2.S COVID-19 vaccine or a placebo.

Only one count was recorded for this clone. J is TRBJ2-7 and V is TRBV5-5, with 10 bases aligning to TRBD1. Germline lookup yields CDR1 SGHKS and CDR2 YYEKEE (reference sequence). This CDR3 has 15 residues. Losses at the gene ends were 4 bases for V and 2 bases for J; bases not matched to a gene: 6. In DNA, the CDR3 is TGTGCCAGCAGCGAGGGACAGGGGAAGGCCTACGAGCAGTACTTC. Translating gives CASSEGQGKAYEQYF. Combining the CDR3 with reference TRBV5-5 and TRBJ2-7 gives the whole variable domain DAGVTQSPTHLIKTRGQQVTLRCSPISGHKSVSWYQQVLGQGPQFIFQYYEKEERGRGNFPDRFSARQFPNYSSELNVNALLLGDSALYLCASSEGQGKAYEQYFGPGTRLTVT.

The chain is built from TRBV11-3 and TRBJ2-3; D may be TRBD2 (6 bases). V was pared by 5 bases and J by 0 bases, with 18 bases between. The germline V gene encodes CDR1 SGHNT and CDR2 YENEEA. The CDR3 has 17 amino acids. The DNA for the CDR3 is TGTGCCAGCAGCCGCCGCGGAGCGGGTCGAAGCACAGATACGCAGTATTTT. This encodes CASSRRGAGRSTDTQYF.

This clone was observed once. The chain links TRBV25-1 to TRBJ2-6, with a tentative D call TRBD1 (5 bases). V gave up 5 bases and J gave up 1 base, with 9 bases separating them. This CDR3 contains 15 residues. CDR1 and CDR2 (germline): MGHDK, SYGVNS. CDR3 region: CASSRRGSGANVLTF. For the CDR3, the DNA is TGTGCCAGCAGTAGAAGGGGATCTGGGGCCAACGTCCTGACTTTC.

The chain combines TRBV28 with TRBJ2-3; 7 bases align to TRBD2. J lost 5 bases, V lost 5 bases, and 10 bases had no gene match. Germline assignment: CDR1 MDHEN and CDR2 SYDVKM. CDR3 length: 15 amino acids. CDR3 region: CASSSLAEAVDTQYF. CDR3 DNA: TGTGCCAGCAGTAGTCTAGCGGAGGCGGTAGATACGCAGTATTTT.

The chain combines TRBV9 with TRBJ1-1, with D tentatively TRBD1 (6 bases). This CDR3 region has 18 residues. Germline loops: CDR1 SGDLS, CDR2 YYNGEE. The V end lost 3 bases, the J end lost 4 bases, and 25 bases lay between the germline ends. The CDR3 is CASSASSGTGFRGTEAFF. The CDR3 bases are TGTGCCAGCAGCGCCTCATCGGGAACAGGGTTTCGTGGCACTGAAGCTTTCTTT.

This clone was seen a handful of times. The V and J genes are TRBV7-3 and TRBJ2-7, with 9 nucleotides matching TRBD1. The J segment lost 6 bases and the V segment lost 1 base, leaving 13 bases of the junction unmatched. CDR1 SGHTA and CDR2 FQGTGA come from the germline V gene. The length of the CDR3 is 17 residues. CDR3 protein: CASSLIGGGTGPSEQYF. DNA for the CDR3: TGTGCCAGCAGCTTAATAGGCGGAGGGACAGGGCCCTCCGAGCAGTACTTC.

The chain uses TRBV28 and TRBJ1-2; 7 bases line up with TRBD1. Looked up from germline, CDR1 is MDHEN and CDR2 is SYDVKM. The V and J ends lost 3 bases and 4 bases, in that order; junction bases with no gene match: 8. There are 15 residues in the CDR3. CDR3 bases: TGTGCCAGCAGTTTCTCCCGACAGGGATTCTATGGCTACACCTTC. Protein: CASSFSRQGFYGYTF.

The chain links TRBV7-8 to TRBJ2-7, with TRBD2 matching over 9 bases. V was pared by 6 bases and J by 3 bases, with 9 bases of the junction left unmatched. The CDR3 sequence is 15 residues long. The germline CDR1 and CDR2 sequences are SGHVS and FQNEAQ. In nucleotides, the CDR3 is TGTGCCAGCAGACCTAGCGGGGATCCACGCTACGAGCAGTACTTC. Protein: CASRPSGDPRYEQYF.

This chain connects TRBV4-2 to TRBJ2-5; no definite D call. Trimming left V 0 bases short and J 0 bases short, with 11 bases between. CDR3 length: 16 amino acids. Germline CDR1 reads LGHNA; CDR2 reads YNFKEQ. Written as DNA, the CDR3 is TGTGCCAGCAGCCAAGATCGACTCATGTACCAAGAGACCCAGTACTTC. Amino acid sequence: CASSQDRLMYQETQYF.

V usage is TRBV6-4 and J usage is TRBJ2-5; TRBD2 matches at 7 bases. V lost 8 bases, J lost 2 bases, and 5 bases stayed unmatched. Looked up from germline, CDR1 is MRHNA and CDR2 is SNTAGT. The CDR3 covers 13 residues. The chain's CDR3 is CASYRGVQETQYF. As DNA, the CDR3 is TGTGCCAGCTATCGGGGGGTACAAGAGACCCAGTACTTC.

This clone was observed once. As DNA, the CDR3 is TGTGCCGGGTCGGGTATTCTCGGAGAGACCCAGTACTTC. This translates into CAGSGILGETQYF. The chain couples TRBV30 to TRBJ2-5; D uncertain. CDR3 length: 13 residues. Germline CDR1 GTSNPN, CDR2 SVGIG (reference sequence). V lost 8 bases and J lost 4, with 17 bases in between.

This clone appeared once. Distinct nucleotide sequences in the sample also encode this CDR3. This chain uses TRBV7-9 with TRBJ2-4; the D is unclear. The V end lost 1 base, the J end lost 0 bases, and 4 bases lay between the germline ends. Germline values: CDR1 SEHNR, CDR2 FQNEAQ (reference sequence). This CDR3 comprises 14 residues. The CDR3 reads CASSLGLAKNIQYF. DNA of the CDR3: TGTGCCAGCAGCTTAGGTCTAGCCAAAAACATTCAGTACTTC.

The genes are TRBV27 and TRBJ2-3; D uncertain. This CDR3 has 14 amino acids. CDR1 is MNHEY, CDR2 SMNVEV, per germline (reference sequence). Trimming removed 5 bases from V and 0 bases from J, with 9 bases in between. The CDR3 DNA reads as TGTGCCAGCAGTAACAGCCGCAGCACAGATACGCAGTATTTT. It codes for CASSNSRSTDTQYF.

The V call is TRBV14, the J call TRBJ2-6; possible D gene TRBD1, 5 bases. The germline CDR1 and CDR2 sequences are SGHDN and FVKESK. This CDR3 has 16 residues. V dropped 0 bases and J dropped 4 bases, with 10 bases sitting between them. CDR3 amino acids: CASSQEAGSGANVLTF. CDR3 coding DNA: TGTGCCAGCAGCCAAGAGGCAGGGTCCGGGGCCAACGTCCTGACTTTC.

The V gene is TRBV27, the J gene TRBJ2-7; unclear D gene. This CDR3 comprises 13 residues. Germline V gene sequence: CDR1 MNHEY, CDR2 SMNVEV (reference sequence). V shed 5 bases and J shed 3 bases, with 11 bases lying between them. CDR3 region: CASSPRPDYEQYF. CDR3 DNA sequence: TGTGCCAGCAGTCCCCGACCTGACTACGAGCAGTACTTC.

This sequence joins TRBV28 and TRBJ1-5; 7 positions match TRBD1. Germline assignment: CDR1 MDHEN and CDR2 SYDVKM. The CDR3 sequence is 15 residues long. With V trimmed by 5 bases and J by 0 bases, 4 bases remained unmatched. The DNA of the CDR3 is TGTGCCAGCAGTACCTACAGGGGTAGCAATCAGCCCCAGCATTTT. Protein sequence: CASSTYRGSNQPQHF. Full variable domain (rest looked up from reference TRBV28 and TRBJ1-5): DVKVTQSSRYLVKRTGEKVFLECVQDMDHENMFWYRQDPGLGLRLIYFSYDVKMKEKGDIPEGYSVSREKKERFSLILESASTNQTSMYLCASSTYRGSNQPQHFGDGTRLSIL.

The V and J genes are TRBV6-1 and TRBJ1-3; D remains unclear. Between the trimmed V and J ends, which lost 3 bases and 1 base, there was a span of 7 bases. The CDR3 spans 14 residues. Germline loops: CDR1 MNHNS, CDR2 SASEGT. The CDR3 sequence is CASSDYISGNTIYF. The CDR3 nucleotides read TGTGCCAGCAGTGATTATATTTCTGGAAACACCATATATTTT.

Regarding this clone: The junction does not match germline at one end; this may be a read error. The V and J genes are TRBV2 and TRBJ2-3, with 8 nucleotides matching TRBD2. The CDR3 is made up of 15 amino acids. Germline V gene lookup returns CDR1 SNHLY and CDR2 FYNNEI. The CDR3, as DNA: TGTGCCAGCCGTGAAATAGCGGGGTCCACAGATACGCAGTATTTT. It specifies CASREIAGSTDTQYF.

This rearrangement joins TRBV21-1 to TRBJ2-1; the tabulated D call, TRBD2, remains unverified against the DNA. TRBV21-1 is a pseudogene locus. This CDR3 has 13 amino acids. This CDR3 reads CASGRTGGNEQFF. CDR3 sequence (DNA): TGTGCCAGCGGCCGGACGGGGGGGAATGAGCAGTTCTTC.

V usage is TRBV7-2 and J usage is TRBJ2-1; no reliable D call. With 5 bases removed from V and 9 bases from J, the gap between germline ends came to 14 bases. CDR1 is SGHTA and CDR2 is FQGNSA in the germline V gene. This CDR3 is built from 13 residues. The CDR3: CASSTSPGLEQFF. CDR3 nucleotides: TGTGCCAGCAGCACATCACCGGGTCTTGAGCAGTTCTTC.

The V call is TRBV6-2 or TRBV6-3, the J call TRBJ2-5; the D is unclear. The V end lost 2 bases, the J end lost 5 bases, and 15 bases lay between the germline ends. Per the germline V gene, CDR1 is MNHEY and CDR2 is SVGEGT. There are 15 residues in the CDR3. CDR3 sequence: CASSYGVQATETQYF. Written as DNA, the CDR3 is TGTGCCAGCAGTTACGGGGTCCAGGCGACTGAGACCCAGTACTTC.

The chain joins TRBV3-1 (or the pseudogene TRBV3-2) to TRBJ2-1; D is perhaps TRBD2 (5 bases). Germline-derived CDR1 and CDR2 are LGHDT and YNNKEL (reference sequence). There are 16 residues in the CDR3. Between the trimmed V and J ends, which lost 0 bases and 4 bases, there was a span of 13 bases. DNA for the CDR3: TGTGCCAGCAGCCAAGAGGGGAAGCGGCTATACAATGAGCAGTTCTTC. It codes for CASSQEGKRLYNEQFF.

The J gene is TRBJ2-3, the V gene TRBV7-9, with a tentative D call TRBD2 (6 bases). V lost 4 bases to trimming and J lost 0 bases, with 17 bases between them. CDR1 and CDR2 from the germline V gene are SEHNR and FQNEAQ (reference sequence). This CDR3 region has 17 residues. The CDR3 protein is CASSSSAPGLSTDTQYF. CDR3 coding DNA: TGTGCCAGCAGCTCTTCCGCACCGGGACTTAGCACAGATACGCAGTATTTT.

CDR3 residues: CASSSGMLSSYEQYF. The DNA of the CDR3 is TGTGCCAGCAGTTCTGGCATGCTGAGCTCCTACGAGCAGTACTTC. The rearrangement uses TRBV6-2 or TRBV6-3 and TRBJ2-7; D is unclear. Germline V CDR1 and CDR2: MNHEY, SVGEGT. This CDR3 has 15 residues. Trimming removed 4 bases from V and 0 bases from J, with 13 bases in between.

V and J are TRBV27 and TRBJ1-1; 9 bases map to TRBD1. The V segment lost 5 bases and the J segment 2 bases; nucleotides outside the gene matches: 9. The CDR3 consists of 16 residues. Germline lookup yields CDR1 MNHEY and CDR2 SMNVEV (reference sequence). CDR3 nucleotide sequence: TGTGCCAGCAGTCCCCTACAGGGGGCGGCCAACACTGAAGCTTTCTTT. Its protein product is CASSPLQGAANTEAFF.

The chain combines TRBV19 with TRBJ2-1; possibly TRBD1 for D (5 bases). This CDR3 has 12 residues. Germline assignment: CDR1 LNHDA and CDR2 SQIVND (reference sequence). V was pared by 7 bases and J by 6 bases, with 10 bases between. The CDR3 spells CASNDRLNEQFF. The CDR3, as DNA: TGTGCCAGTAATGACAGACTCAATGAGCAGTTCTTC.

V and J are TRBV2 and TRBJ1-6; D remains ambiguous. Germline assignment: CDR1 SNHLY and CDR2 FYNNEI. Trimming removed 7 bases from V and 7 bases from J, with 14 bases in between. The CDR3 contains 14 residues. The CDR3 coding sequence is TGTGCCAGCACCCAGTTCCCCTCAAATTCACCCCTCCACTTT. The encoded protein is CASTQFPSNSPLHF.

The rearrangement links TRBV14 to TRBJ2-7; TRBD2 aligns across 12 bases. V shed 2 bases and J 5 bases; nucleotides not matched to a gene: 7. The germline gives CDR1 SGHDN, CDR2 FVKESK. This CDR3 has 16 amino acids. CDR3: CASSQRLAGVRDEQYF. In DNA, the CDR3 is TGTGCCAGCAGCCAACGACTAGCGGGAGTTCGAGACGAGCAGTACTTC.